A selection of T cell receptor beta chains follows, all from one sample in a study of shared clonotypes between healthy human individuals. Sequencing used immunoSEQ multiplex PCR; TCRdb keeps in-frame clones, though not all of them. The sample contains approximately 500,000 clones, 90% to 96% of which appear only once. What was sequenced was naive CD4+ T cells sorted from blood. The source is a woman in her 30s in good health. Both conserved end residues are part of each CDR3. D genes are given only for firm matches. Only some rows state a clone size, as once, few, many or a class for expanded clones.

NA TRBJ1-4 TRBV4-2 TRBD1 TGTGCCAGCAGCCGGGACAGGGGGGAAAAACTGTTTTTT CASSRDRGEKLFF
NA TRBJ2-2 TRBV6-1 TRBD2 TGTGCCAGCAGAGCTAGCGGGAGTATCACCGGGGAGCTGTTTTTT CASRASGSITGELFF
NA TRBJ1-2 TRBV7-9 TRBD1 TGTGCCAGCATTTTTCCCAAGGGGGCCAAAGCTAACTATGGCTACACCTTC CASIFPKGAKANYGYTF
NA TRBJ2-7 TRBV7-8 TRBD2 TGTGCCAGCAGCTTAGCTCTAGCGGGAGGGCCCAAAGGCCACGAGCAGTACTTC CASSLALAGGPKGHEQYF
NA TRBJ1-2 TRBV2 TRBD1 TGTGCCAGCAGACAGGGGGTTAACTATGGCTACACCTTC CASRQGVNYGYTF
NA TRBJ2-5 TRBV7-9 TRBD2 TGTGCCAGCAGCTTAGGTCTAGCGGAACAAGAGACCCAGTACTTC CASSLGLAEQETQYF
NA TRBJ2-1 TRBV30 NA TGTGCCTGGCACAAGCCGGGACATAATTACAATGAGCAGTTCTTC CAWHKPGHNYNEQFF
once TRBJ2-6 TRBV2 NA TGTGCCAGCAGTGATATAATCCAGGGGATGTGGGGGGCCAACGTCCTGACTTTC CASSDIIQGMWGANVLTF
once TRBJ2-7 TRBV4-1 TRBD2 TGCGCCAGCAGCCAACAGACTAGCGGGAGAGCCTACGAGCAGTACTTC CASSQQTSGRAYEQYF
NA TRBJ2-7 TRBV21-1 NA TGTGCCAGCAGCGCGATTTCCAGGGGAAACAGCTCCTACGAGCAGTACTTC CASSAISRGNSSYEQYF
NA TRBJ2-7 TRBV5-4 NA TGTGCCAGCAGAAGGTCAGGGGCCGCCCACGAGCAGTACTTC CASRRSGAAHEQYF
NA TRBJ1-2 TRBV14 TRBD1 TGTGCCAGCAGCCAAGGCAGGGGGTACGGCTACACCTTC CASSQGRGYGYTF
NA TRBJ2-1 TRBV15 TRBD1 TGTGCCACCAGCAGAGAAAAAACATCCGGGACAGGGCCCTACAATGAGCAGTTCTTC CATSREKTSGTGPYNEQFF
once TRBJ2-3 TRBV7-9 NA TGTGCCAGCAGCCCGGGGTACGACACAGATACGCAGTATTTT CASSPGYDTDTQYF
NA TRBJ2-7 TRBV19 TRBD1 TGTGCCAGTAGCCCCCAGCCCCCCGGGACAGGGGGGGGCGAGCAGTACTTC CASSPQPPGTGGGEQYF
once TRBJ2-2 TRBV5-4 NA TGTGCCAGCAGCTTGATACAGGGAGCGAACACCGGGGAGCTGTTTTTT CASSLIQGANTGELFF
NA TRBJ1-5 TRBV19 TRBD1 TGTGCCAGTCGACAGGGGGCCGGCAATCAGCCCCAGCATTTT CASRQGAGNQPQHF
NA TRBJ2-2 TRBV2 TRBD2 TGTGCCAGCCGGGCCGGACTAGCGGGTGGCGGGGAGCTGTTTTTT CASRAGLAGGGELFF
once TRBJ1-4 TRBV28 TRBD1 TGTGCCAGCAGTCCTGAATCAGGGGGGGATGAAAAACTGTTTTTT CASSPESGGDEKLFF
NA TRBJ1-6 TRBV28 TRBD1 TGTGCCAGCACTAGCCAGACAGGGCCCAATTCACCCCTCCACTTT CASTSQTGPNSPLHF
NA TRBJ2-5 TRBV7-8 NA TGTGCCAGCAGCTTAGATCCAGGACCGAGGGGGGAGACCCAGTACTTC CASSLDPGPRGETQYF
NA TRBJ2-3 TRBV6-5 TRBD1 TGTGCCAGCAGGACAGGGAGCCCAGATACGCAGTATTTT CASRTGSPDTQYF
NA TRBJ2-1 TRBV18 NA TGTGCCAGCTCACCACCGAGCAAGCCTGGTGAGCAGTTCTTC CASSPPSKPGEQFF
NA TRBJ2-7 TRBV11-2 NA TGTGCCAGCAGCTTAGGGCTGGGCCGGTACTTC CASSLGLGRYF
NA TRBJ1-5 TRBV7-8 NA TGTGCCAGCAGCCCACAGGGCGCACTTCAGCCCCAGCATTTT CASSPQGALQPQHF
NA TRBJ1-1 TRBV21-1 NA TGTGCCAGCAGCAAAGTAACGGGGGCCGTGAACACTGAAGCTTTCTTT CASSKVTGAVNTEAFF
NA TRBJ2-3 TRBV23-1 NA TGCGCCAGCAGTACGCCCAGCAAGACTGCGGATACGCAGTATTTT CASSTPSKTADTQYF
NA TRBJ2-2 TRBV13 NA TGTGCCAGCAGCTTAGTTTCGCCCGGGACCTCCACCGGGGAGCTGTTTTTT CASSLVSPGTSTGELFF
NA TRBJ1-4 TRBV2 NA TGTGCCAGCAGAGATACGGGACAAAGGATAGCAACTAATGAAAAACTGTTTTTT CASRDTGQRIATNEKLFF
NA TRBJ2-1 TRBV18 NA TGTGCCAGCTCACGGAGAGAAAGAGACTCAAACAATGAGCAGTTCTTC CASSRRERDSNNEQFF
NA TRBJ2-2 TRBV28 TRBD2 TGTGCCAGCAGTTTGGGGACTAGCGCGGCCGGGGAGCTGTTTTTT CASSLGTSAAGELFF
NA TRBJ2-4 TRBV5-1 NA TGCGCCAGCAGCTTAGGTGACAGAGATAAAAACATTCAGTACTTC CASSLGDRDKNIQYF
NA TRBJ2-3 TRBV23-1 TRBD2 TGCGCCAGCAGTCAGGGGCTAGCGGGGAAGTACTATACGCAGTATTTT CASSQGLAGKYYTQYF
NA TRBJ2-7 TRBV9 NA TGTGCCAGCAGCGTAGATGAGACACCATACGAGCAGTACTTC CASSVDETPYEQYF
once TRBJ2-5 TRBV7-7 TRBD1 TGTGCCAGCAGCTTGGAACAGGGGGTAGGAGAGACCCAGTACTTC CASSLEQGVGETQYF
NA TRBJ2-4 TRBV2 NA TGTGCCAGCAGTGGAAATCAGCGTGCAGCCAAAAACATTCAGTACTTC CASSGNQRAAKNIQYF
NA TRBJ2-7 TRBV10-3 NA TGTGCCATCAAAACGACCTACGAGCAGTACTTC CAIKTTYEQYF
NA TRBJ1-1 TRBV29-1 NA TGCAGCGTTGAGATTACCTTTTTGGGGGCGGATGGGTACACTGAAGCTTTCTTT CSVEITFLGADGYTEAFF
once TRBJ2-2 TRBV18 NA TGTGCCGCCCGGGGGGCGACCGGGGAGCTGTTTTTT CAARGATGELFF
NA TRBJ2-7 TRBV6-5 NA TGTGCCAGCAAGGGAGCGGCCCTGAGCTCCTACGAGCAGTACTTC CASKGAALSSYEQYF
NA TRBJ1-4 TRBV28 NA TGTGCCAGCAGTTCGATAGGTGGGGTTGAAAAACTGTTTTTT CASSSIGGVEKLFF
NA TRBJ2-2 TRBV5-6 NA TGTGCCAGCAGCTTTCTGTTCCGGGATGACACCGGGGAGCTGTTTTTT CASSFLFRDDTGELFF
NA TRBJ1-5 TRBV7-8 NA TGTGCCAGCAGCTGGGGGCCCACAGGAAGCAATCAGCCCCAGCATTTT CASSWGPTGSNQPQHF
NA TRBJ1-4 TRBV6-6 NA TGTGCCAGCAGTAGAAGGAAGGGGCCGAGTAATGAAAAACTGTTTTTT CASSRRKGPSNEKLFF